These 31 T cell receptor beta chains were sequenced from one sample in a study of blood T cell repertoires in COVID-19. Data came from immunoSEQ multiplex PCR; TCRdb stores just in-frame clones and leaves some out. The table lists over 250,000 clones, 90% of them singletons. Input material: PBMCs or T cells enriched from blood (not recorded which). The receptor source for this set is a man in his 60s who had recovered from COVID-19.

This chain connects TRBV18 to TRBJ2-1; 7 bases agree with TRBD1. Germline V gene data show CDR1 as KGHSH and CDR2 as LQKENI. The length of the CDR3 is 13 residues. The junction had 7 bases not matched to a gene; V was cut back by 4 bases and J by 10 bases. The chain's CDR3 is CASSLGQAGEQFF. The CDR3, as DNA: TGTGCCAGCTCACTCGGACAGGCCGGGGAGCAGTTCTTC. Looking up the rest from reference TRBV18 and TRBJ2-1 gives the full variable domain: NAGVMQNPRHLVRRRGQEARLRCSPMKGHSHVYWYRQLPEEGLKFMVYLQKENIIDESGMPKERFSAEFPKEGPSILRIQQVVRGDSAAYFCASSLGQAGEQFFGPGTRLTVL.

The V call is TRBV27, the J call TRBJ1-5; 7 bases match TRBD1. Germline V gene data show CDR1 as MNHEY and CDR2 as SMNVEV (reference sequence). Trimming at V came to 5 bases and at J to 1 base, leaving 5 bases not matched to a gene. The CDR3 sequence is 15 residues long. CDR3 sequence (DNA): TGTGCCAGCAGTCCGGACAGGCAGAGCAATCAGCCCCAGCATTTT. This codes for CASSPDRQSNQPQHF.

This clone has more than one count but fewer than ten. The gene calls are TRBV6-2 or TRBV6-3 and TRBJ1-5, with D perhaps TRBD1 (5 bases). Trimming left V 5 bases short and J 4 bases short, with 12 bases between. The CDR3 is 14 amino acids. CDR1 is MNHEY and CDR2 is SVGEGT in the germline V gene. The CDR3 DNA sequence: TGTGCCAGCAGTCTTACAGGAGTTAATCAGCCCCAGCATTTT. Protein product: CASSLTGVNQPQHF.

This chain joins TRBV10-1 and TRBJ1-5, with D possibly being TRBD1 (5 bases). Per germline, CDR1 WNHNN and CDR2 SYGVQD (reference sequence). The CDR3 has 15 amino acids. V was trimmed by 6 bases and J by 2 bases, leaving 14 bases between them. CDR3 protein: CASRDQGIGNQPQHF. The CDR3 nucleotides are TGCGCCAGCAGGGACCAGGGTATTGGCAATCAGCCCCAGCATTTT.

The chain carries TRBV27 and TRBJ2-7; D is unresolved. Trimming shortened V by 5 bases and J by 3 bases, and 14 bases separated the two germline ends. The CDR3 length is 14 residues. The germline gives CDR1 MNHEY, CDR2 SMNVEV (reference sequence). The CDR3 region is CASSPRVKNYEQYF. Here the CDR3 DNA reads TGTGCCAGCAGTCCACGGGTGAAGAACTACGAGCAGTACTTC.

The genes are TRBV30 and TRBJ2-3; 9 positions agree with TRBD2. CDR3 length: 14 residues. CDR1 is GTSNPN and CDR2 is SVGIG in the germline V gene (reference sequence). V lost 2 bases to trimming and J lost 2 bases; unmatched junction nucleotides: 2. CDR3 residues: CAWSRGLATDTQYF. CDR3 in DNA: TGTGCCTGGAGTAGGGGACTAGCCACAGATACGCAGTATTTT.

CDR3 sequence (DNA): TGTGCCAGCAGAAAAGGACAGACCTACGAGCAGTACTTC. It codes for CASRKGQTYEQYF. V gene TRBV12-3 or TRBV12-4 combines with J gene TRBJ2-7, with D perhaps matching TRBD1 (6 bases). The CDR3 extends over 13 amino acids. Trimming left V 6 bases short and J 2 bases short, with 11 bases between.

This clone has only a few counts. This chain connects TRBV30 to TRBJ1-2; TRBD1 might be the D (5 bases). V lost 2 bases, J lost 5 bases, and 15 bases lay in between. This CDR3 region has 14 residues. The germline V gene encodes CDR1 GTSNPN and CDR2 SVGIG (reference sequence). The CDR3 sequence is CAWSIGGGPYGYTF. Written as DNA, the CDR3 is TGTGCCTGGAGTATTGGGGGGGGACCATATGGCTACACCTTC.

With respect to this clone: Other DNA variants within this sample encode the same CDR3. This rearrangement joins TRBV5-1 to TRBJ1-1, with D possibly TRBD1 on 6 matching bases. Germline values: CDR1 SGHRS, CDR2 YFSETQ. V was trimmed by 2 bases and J by 1 base, leaving 9 bases between them. The CDR3 runs to 14 residues. The CDR3 DNA is TGCGCCAGCAGCTTACAGACAGGGAACACTGAAGCTTTCTTT. This codes for CASSLQTGNTEAFF.

The chain employs TRBV19 and TRBJ1-1; D gene ambiguous. This CDR3 has 14 amino acids. Trimming removed 2 bases from V and 0 bases from J, with 7 bases in between. Germline V gene data show CDR1 as LNHDA and CDR2 as SQIVND (reference sequence). The DNA for the CDR3 is TGTGCCAGTAGTATAACCGGTCTGAACACTGAAGCTTTCTTT. Amino acids: CASSITGLNTEAFF.

This clone was recorded once. The chain couples TRBV18 to TRBJ2-7, with 8 bases that match TRBD1. The ends lost 2 bases at V and 3 bases at J; junction bases unmatched: 3. CDR1 and CDR2 (germline): KGHSH, LQKENI. The CDR3 extends over 14 amino acids. The CDR3 DNA follows: TGTGCCAGCTCACCAAACACAGGGGGCTACGAGCAGTACTTC. Translated, it gives CASSPNTGGYEQYF.

This chain connects TRBV3-1 (or the pseudogene TRBV3-2) to TRBJ1-2; TRBD1 agrees at 10 bases. With V trimmed by 1 base and J by 4 bases, 18 bases remained unmatched. Germline CDR1 and CDR2: LGHDT and YNNKEL (reference sequence). The CDR3 consists of 20 residues. The CDR3 DNA sequence: TGTGCCAGCAGCCAAGGAAGCGGGGCCGATCGACAGGGGGCTAGCTATGGCTACACCTTC. Translated: CASSQGSGADRQGASYGYTF.

The chain has TRBV27 and TRBJ1-6; the D is unclear. V lost 2 bases and J lost 10, with 6 bases in between. This CDR3 is 12 amino acids long. Germline CDR1 MNHEY, CDR2 SMNVEV (reference sequence). The CDR3 bases are TGTGCCAGCAGTTTACGGGAGTCACCCCTCCACTTT. This gives the protein CASSLRESPLHF.

This clone was recorded only once. The J gene is TRBJ1-5, the V gene TRBV12-5; D gene uncertain. The CDR3 is 16 residues long. Trimming left V 1 base short and J 5 bases short, with 15 bases between. Germline V gene lookup returns CDR1 LGHNT and CDR2 FRNRAP. CDR3: CASGLGEGLRDQPQHF. DNA of the CDR3: TGTGCTAGTGGTTTGGGGGAGGGCCTCCGAGATCAGCCCCAGCATTTT.

The V gene is TRBV7-2, the J gene TRBJ2-7, with D perhaps TRBD2 (6 bases). Germline V CDR1 and CDR2: SGHTA, FQGNSA. CDR3 length: 14 residues. V lost 5 bases, J lost 2 bases, and 13 bases lay in between. CDR3 nucleotides: TGTGCCAGCAGCGTGGGACTTACGGCCTACGAGCAGTACTTC. It is translated as CASSVGLTAYEQYF. Full variable domain (rest looked up from reference TRBV7-2 and TRBJ2-7): GAGVSQSPSNKVTEKGKDVELRCDPISGHTALYWYRQSLGQGLEFLIYFQGNSAPDKSGLPSDRFSAERTGGSVSTLTIQRTQQEDSAVYLCASSVGLTAYEQYFGPGTRLTVT.

The chain is built from TRBV11-2 and TRBJ2-3; 8 nucleotides line up with TRBD1. Germline CDR1 is SGHAT and CDR2 is FQNNGV. Germline trimming cut 0 bases from V and 6 bases from J; bases unmatched to any gene: 8. The CDR3 consists of 16 residues. The CDR3 here is CASSLEGGRGRDTQYF. CDR3 nucleotides: TGTGCCAGCAGCTTAGAGGGGGGCAGGGGGCGGGATACGCAGTATTTT.

The chain carries TRBV9 and TRBJ2-1, with TRBD2 identical over 9 bases. The CDR3 is 18 amino acids. Germline-derived CDR1 and CDR2 are SGDLS and YYNGEE. Unmatched junction bases numbered 14, after V lost 0 bases and J lost 7 bases. The CDR3 DNA reads TGTGCCAGCAGCGTAGAAGGTGGAGCGGCGGGAGGGAGAAATGAGCAGTTCTTC. It translates to CASSVEGGAAGGRNEQFF.

To note about this clone: Different DNA sequences within this sample yield the same CDR3. V usage is TRBV18 and J usage is TRBJ2-2, with TRBD1 as a possible D gene (6 bases). V was cut by 3 bases and J by 6 bases, with 8 bases left in between. CDR3 length: 13 amino acids. Germline V gene lookup returns CDR1 KGHSH and CDR2 LQKENI. The CDR3 DNA reads as TGTGCCAGCTCACCTAAGGGGGCCGGGGAGCTGTTTTTT. This encodes CASSPKGAGELFF.

The chain combines TRBV13 with TRBJ2-2; D uncertain. The CDR3 is 18 amino acids. CDR1 is PRHDT, CDR2 FYEKMQ, per germline (reference sequence). V was trimmed by 3 bases and J by 4 bases, leaving 21 bases between them. The CDR3: CASSFKALLLGSTGELFF. For the CDR3, the DNA is TGTGCCAGCAGCTTCAAGGCGCTTCTCCTGGGCTCCACCGGGGAGCTGTTTTTT. The variable domain in full, completed from reference TRBV13 and TRBJ2-2, reads AAGVIQSPRHLIKEKRETATLKCYPIPRHDTVYWYQQGPGQDPQFLISFYEKMQSDKGSIPDRFSAQQFSDYHSELNMSSLELGDSALYFCASSFKALLLGSTGELFFGEGSRLTVL.

The chain couples TRBV5-6 to TRBJ2-1, with D uncertain. The CDR3 extends over 15 amino acids. CDR1 and CDR2 from the germline V gene are SGHDT and YYEEEE. Between the trimmed V and J ends, which lost 0 bases and 7 bases, there was a span of 14 bases. In nucleotides, the CDR3 is TGTGCCAGCAGCTTGGCCGGGTGGGTTCGAAATGAGCAGTTCTTC. Protein sequence: CASSLAGWVRNEQFF.

V is TRBV2 and J is TRBJ1-5; D might be TRBD1 (6 bases). The V end lost 5 bases, the J end lost 3 bases, and 17 bases lay between the germline ends. The CDR3 length is 16 residues. Germline CDR1 reads SNHLY; CDR2 reads FYNNEI. In DNA form, the CDR3 reads TGTGCCAGCAGTCCCCGTTCCGGGACATACAATCAGCCCCAGCATTTT. It is translated as CASSPRSGTYNQPQHF.

This sequence joins TRBV2 and TRBJ2-7; no definite D call. The CDR3 runs to 12 residues. V was trimmed by 3 bases and J by 9 bases, leaving 12 bases between them. The V gene's germline CDR1 is SNHLY and CDR2 FYNNEI. The CDR3 region is CASSEGFLGQYF. CDR3 in DNA: TGTGCCAGCAGTGAGGGCTTCCTGGGGCAGTACTTC. Full variable domain (missing parts from reference TRBV2 and TRBJ2-7): EPEVTQTPSHQVTQMGQEVILRCVPISNHLYFYWYRQILGQKVEFLVSFYNNEISEKSEIFDDQFSVERPDGSNFTLKIRSTKLEDSAMYFCASSEGFLGQYFGPGTRLTVT.

The chain joins TRBV5-5 to TRBJ2-3; D unclear. The CDR3 has 18 amino acids. The germline CDR1 and CDR2 sequences are SGHKS and YYEKEE (reference sequence). The ends were cut back, 1 base at V and 1 base at J, with 19 bases in the middle. The CDR3 sequence: CASSLLTDFFSGTDTQYF. The CDR3 nucleotides read TGTGCCAGCAGCTTGCTGACCGACTTTTTTTCTGGCACAGATACGCAGTATTTT.

J is TRBJ2-1 and V is TRBV13; D is possibly TRBD2 (6 bases). The CDR3 loop spans 13 amino acids. V lost 3 bases and J lost 8, with 11 bases in between. Germline V CDR1 and CDR2: PRHDT, FYEKMQ (reference sequence). The CDR3 spells CASSFGSIYEQFF. In nucleotides, the CDR3 is TGTGCCAGCAGCTTCGGGAGTATCTATGAGCAGTTCTTC.

Only one count was recorded for this clone. The V gene is TRBV9, the J gene TRBJ2-2; 8 bases are shared with TRBD1. The J segment lost 3 bases and the V segment lost 1 base, leaving 5 bases of the junction unmatched. The CDR3 consists of 16 residues. The germline V gene has CDR1 SGDLS and CDR2 YYNGEE. In DNA form, the CDR3 reads TGTGCCAGCAGCGTACACGACAGGGGATACACCGGGGAGCTGTTTTTT. This gives the protein CASSVHDRGYTGELFF.

The V call is TRBV7-8, the J call TRBJ1-6; tentative D call: TRBD1 (6 bases). V was clipped by 5 bases and J by 4 bases, with 21 bases between them. The CDR3 is made up of 18 amino acids. The germline V gene has CDR1 SGHVS and CDR2 FQNEAQ. In DNA form, the CDR3 reads TGTGCCAGCAGCCGACGCCTAACAGGGACCCAATATAATTCACCCCTCCACTTT. It encodes CASSRRLTGTQYNSPLHF.

Comment on this clone: At the DNA level, this CDR3 is encoded by other sequences in the same sample as well. This chain uses TRBV4-3 with TRBJ1-5, with D possibly matching TRBD1 (5 bases). V dropped 0 bases and J dropped 0 bases, with 9 bases sitting between them. The CDR3 runs to 16 residues. Germline lookup yields CDR1 LGHNA and CDR2 YSLEER. The CDR3 nucleotides read TGCGCCAGCAGCCAAGATCGGGGGGGTAGCAATCAGCCCCAGCATTTT. Its protein product is CASSQDRGGSNQPQHF.

This clone has a handful of counts. The chain employs TRBV7-9 and TRBJ2-7, with 14 bases aligning to TRBD2. Looked up from germline, CDR1 is SEHNR and CDR2 is FQNEAQ (reference sequence). There are 15 residues in the CDR3. With V trimmed by 4 bases and J by 2 bases, 1 base remained unmatched. CDR3 coding DNA: TGTGCCAGCAGCTCGACTAGCGGGGGGGCCTACGAGCAGTACTTC. Residues: CASSSTSGGAYEQYF.

The V call is TRBV12-3 or TRBV12-4, the J call TRBJ1-1; D gene ambiguous. This CDR3 contains 13 residues. The V end was cut by 8 bases, the J end by 1 base, with 11 bases between. The CDR3 DNA is TGTGCCAGCCTCCGCGGTTCGAACACTGAAGCTTTCTTT. Translated: CASLRGSNTEAFF.

This clone has a single count. J is TRBJ1-2 and V is TRBV30; 8 nucleotides line up with TRBD1. Losses at the gene ends were 3 bases for V and 4 bases for J; bases not matched to a gene: 19. Per the germline V gene, CDR1 is GTSNPN and CDR2 is SVGIG (reference sequence). The CDR3 runs 18 residues. The CDR3 nucleotides are TGTGCCTGGAGGGGGGCCGGACAGGGATCGCATTTTGGCTATGGCTACACCTTC. Its translation is CAWRGAGQGSHFGYGYTF.

The chain joins TRBV7-9 to TRBJ2-2; D call uncertain. Germline V gene lookup returns CDR1 SEHNR and CDR2 FQNEAQ (reference sequence). V lost 1 base and J lost 6, with 6 bases in between. CDR3 length: 13 residues. The CDR3 region is CASSLEHSGELFF. DNA for the CDR3: TGTGCCAGCAGCTTAGAGCACTCCGGGGAGCTGTTTTTT.